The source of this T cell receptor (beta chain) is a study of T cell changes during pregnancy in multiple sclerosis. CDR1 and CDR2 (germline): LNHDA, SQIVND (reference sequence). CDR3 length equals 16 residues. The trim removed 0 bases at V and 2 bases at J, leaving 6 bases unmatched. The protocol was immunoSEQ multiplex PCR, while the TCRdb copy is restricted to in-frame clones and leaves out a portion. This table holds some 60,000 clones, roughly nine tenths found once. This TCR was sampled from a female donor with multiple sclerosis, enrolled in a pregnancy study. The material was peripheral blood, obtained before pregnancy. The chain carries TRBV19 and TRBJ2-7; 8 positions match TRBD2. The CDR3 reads CASSIDVRRGAYEQYF. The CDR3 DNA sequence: TGTGCCAGTAGTATAGATGTTCGGCGGGGGGCCTACGAGCAGTACTTC.